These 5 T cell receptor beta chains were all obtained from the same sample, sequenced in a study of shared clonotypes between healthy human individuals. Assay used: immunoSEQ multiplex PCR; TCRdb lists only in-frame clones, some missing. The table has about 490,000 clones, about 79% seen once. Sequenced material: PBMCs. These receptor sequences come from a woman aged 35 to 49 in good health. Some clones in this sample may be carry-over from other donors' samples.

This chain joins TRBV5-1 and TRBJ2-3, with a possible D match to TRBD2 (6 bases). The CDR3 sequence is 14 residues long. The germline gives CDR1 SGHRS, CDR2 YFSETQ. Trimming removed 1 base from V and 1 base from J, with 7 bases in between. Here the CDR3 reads CASSLSGGTDTQYF. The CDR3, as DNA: TGCGCCAGCAGCTTGTCGGGAGGCACAGATACGCAGTATTTT. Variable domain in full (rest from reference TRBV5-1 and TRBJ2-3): KAGVTQTPRYLIKTRGQQVTLSCSPISGHRSVSWYQQTPGQGLQFLFEYFSETQRNKGNFPGRFSGRQFSNSRSEMNVSTLELGDSALYLCASSLSGGTDTQYFGPGTRLTVL.

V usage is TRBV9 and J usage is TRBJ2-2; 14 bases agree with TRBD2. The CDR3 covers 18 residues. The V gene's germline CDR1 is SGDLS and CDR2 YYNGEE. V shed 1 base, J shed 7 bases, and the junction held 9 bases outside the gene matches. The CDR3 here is CASSVTGTSGSSGGELFF. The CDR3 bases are TGTGCCAGCAGCGTAACCGGGACTAGCGGGAGTAGTGGCGGGGAGCTGTTTTTT.

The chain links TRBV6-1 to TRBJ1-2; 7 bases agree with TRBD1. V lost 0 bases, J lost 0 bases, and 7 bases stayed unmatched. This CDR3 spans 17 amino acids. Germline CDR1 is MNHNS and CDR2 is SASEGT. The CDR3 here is CASSEAGVGTANYGYTF. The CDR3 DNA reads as TGTGCCAGCAGTGAAGCAGGTGTAGGGACAGCTAACTATGGCTACACCTTC.

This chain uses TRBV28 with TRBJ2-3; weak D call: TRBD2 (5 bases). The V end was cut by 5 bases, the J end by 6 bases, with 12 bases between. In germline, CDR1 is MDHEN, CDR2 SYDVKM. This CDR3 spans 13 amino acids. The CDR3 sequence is CASSKSGSDTQYF. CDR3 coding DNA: TGTGCCAGCAGTAAGAGCGGTTCGGATACGCAGTATTTT. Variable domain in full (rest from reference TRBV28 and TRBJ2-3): DVKVTQSSRYLVKRTGEKVFLECVQDMDHENMFWYRQDPGLGLRLIYFSYDVKMKEKGDIPEGYSVSREKKERFSLILESASTNQTSMYLCASSKSGSDTQYFGPGTRLTVL.

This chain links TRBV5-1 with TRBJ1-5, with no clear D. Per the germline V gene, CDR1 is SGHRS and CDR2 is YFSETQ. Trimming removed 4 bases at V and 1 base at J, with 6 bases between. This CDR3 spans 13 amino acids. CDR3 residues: CASSKDSNQPQHF. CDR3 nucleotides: TGCGCCAGCAGCAAGGACAGCAATCAGCCCCAGCATTTT.